This TCR beta chain was sequenced in a study of blood T cells in healthy people across ages. A second about 6 to 12 cycle PCR used barcoded and J-beta primers. Using its own MiXCR run on the 5' RACE reads, TCRdb lists one record per CDR3 protein. The table has hundreds of thousands of distinct CDR3 sequences, about 56% seen once; the top ten hold about 26%. V lost 3 bases, J lost 5 bases, and 13 bases lay in between. This CDR3 region has 15 residues. From germline, CDR1 is MGHDK and CDR2 SYGVNS. The sample consisted of blood. The chain is built from TRBV25-1 and TRBJ1-4; maybe TRBD1 (6 bases). This TCR came from a man aged 40-50 years in good health. The DNA of the CDR3 is TGTGCCAGCAGTGACCTGGACAGACGGAATGAAAAACTGTTTTTT. This translates into CASSDLDRRNEKLFF.